Shown below are 9 T cell receptor beta chains from a single sample sequenced in a study of Ad26.COV2.S vaccination and SARS-CoV-2 variants. TCRdb keeps only in-frame clones here, not all; method: immunoSEQ multiplex PCR. Of about 480,000 clones listed, roughly 85% are singletons. Described treatment: roughly 19 received Ad26.COV2.S at low or high dose, single or two shots; about 5 received placebo; per-sample allocation not given. Samples were taken on day 63 after the first vaccine or placebo injection. The starting material was peripheral blood, obtained in a trial of Ad26.COV2.S vaccine versus placebo. These receptors were taken from a person between 18 and 65 years old who received the Ad26.COV2.S COVID-19 vaccine or a placebo.

This clone was recorded at least ten times. The chain combines TRBV2 with TRBJ2-7; D is uncertain. The CDR3 loop spans 15 amino acids. The germline V gene encodes CDR1 SNHLY and CDR2 FYNNEI. Trimming took 2 bases from V and 2 from J, leaving 13 bases between them. The CDR3 DNA reads as TGTGCCAGCAGTGAATGGGTAGGGTTAGCCTACGAGCAGTACTTC. Encoded protein: CASSEWVGLAYEQYF. Full variable domain (rest looked up from reference TRBV2 and TRBJ2-7): EPEVTQTPSHQVTQMGQEVILRCVPISNHLYFYWYRQILGQKVEFLVSFYNNEISEKSEIFDDQFSVERPDGSNFTLKIRSTKLEDSAMYFCASSEWVGLAYEQYFGPGTRLTVT.

The chain combines TRBV29-1 with TRBJ2-5; D uncertain. The CDR3 spans 15 residues. V was trimmed by 0 bases and J by 1 base, leaving 12 bases between them. Germline V gene data show CDR1 as SQVTM and CDR2 as ANQGSEA. For the CDR3, the DNA is TGCAGCGTTGAAGATATTGAGAATTCCCAAGAGACCCAGTACTTC. Its translation: CSVEDIENSQETQYF.

The V call is TRBV5-1, the J call TRBJ1-2, with no clear D. V was trimmed by 4 bases and J by 10 bases, leaving 17 bases between them. This CDR3 has 13 amino acids. Looked up from germline, CDR1 is SGHRS and CDR2 is YFSETQ. The chain's CDR3 is CASSPEGHLYYTF. For the CDR3, the DNA is TGCGCCAGCAGCCCGGAGGGCCACCTCTACTACACCTTC.

The rearrangement joins TRBV6-6 to TRBJ1-1; no clear D gene. CDR1 MNHNY and CDR2 SVGAGI come from the germline V gene (reference sequence). The CDR3 length is 14 residues. The ends were cut back, 0 bases at V and 11 bases at J, with 16 bases in the middle. CDR3 sequence reads: CASSYSTTTREAFF. In DNA form, the CDR3 reads TGTGCCAGCAGTTACTCGACAACTACCAGAGAGGCTTTCTTT.

The chain recombines TRBV7-3 with TRBJ2-2; tentative D call: TRBD1 (6 bases). Trimming removed 7 bases from V and 4 bases from J, with 13 bases in between. This CDR3 contains 14 residues. Germline CDR1 reads SGHTA; CDR2 reads FQGTGA. The CDR3 protein is CASTVGGSTGELFF. The CDR3 bases are TGTGCCAGCACCGTAGGGGGTAGCACCGGGGAGCTGTTTTTT.

This clone was seen only once. At the DNA level, this CDR3 is encoded by other sequences in the same sample as well. V and J are TRBV19 and TRBJ1-1, with D perhaps matching TRBD1 (5 bases). The germline V gene has CDR1 LNHDA and CDR2 SQIVND (reference sequence). The ends were cut back, 1 base at V and 2 bases at J, with 8 bases in the middle. The CDR3 totals 14 residues. CDR3 coding DNA: TGTGCCAGTAGTATAGGGGGCGCAAACACTGAAGCTTTCTTT. Its translation: CASSIGGANTEAFF.

The genes are TRBV30 and TRBJ2-7; D possibly corresponds to TRBD1 (6 bases). Germline CDR1 and CDR2: GTSNPN and SVGIG (reference sequence). The V end was cut by 0 bases, the J end by 3 bases, with 9 bases between. The CDR3 is 13 amino acids. CDR3 region: CAWSVQGLYEQYF. CDR3 DNA: TGTGCCTGGAGTGTACAGGGCCTCTACGAGCAGTACTTC.

The V gene is TRBV5-1, the J gene TRBJ2-3; 8 bases align to TRBD2. The V gene's germline CDR1 is SGHRS and CDR2 YFSETQ. This CDR3 contains 16 residues. V shed 1 base and J 1 base; nucleotides not matched to a gene: 5. DNA of the CDR3: TGCGCCAGCAGCTTGTTCCTACTAGCGGGCACAGATACGCAGTATTTT. Protein: CASSLFLLAGTDTQYF.

This chain uses TRBV19 with TRBJ1-3; D may be TRBD1 (5 bases). Germline CDR1 and CDR2: LNHDA and SQIVND (reference sequence). This CDR3 is built from 15 residues. Deletions cut 4 bases from V and 2 bases from J, with 12 bases between. The CDR3 DNA reads as TGTGCCAGTAGTACCAGACAGATAGCTGGAAACACCATATATTTT. Protein sequence: CASSTRQIAGNTIYF.